This T cell receptor beta chain was sequenced during a study of regulatory T cells in long-lasting Graves disease. Time point noted: newly diagnosed GD, antithyroid drugs for less than 3 months. PBMC RNA was the source of the TCR library. With iRepertoire HTBI primers and Arm-PCR of CDR3 regions, TCR beta libraries were built. One entry per CDR3 protein results from TCRdb running MiXCR on the multiplex PCR reads. The sample holds about 240,000 distinct CDR3 sequences, 20% seen once. The junction had 2 bases not matched to a gene; V was cut back by 4 bases and J by 2 bases. The CDR3 consists of 13 residues. Germline CDR1 reads LNHDA; CDR2 reads SQIVND (reference sequence).

This specimen consisted of peripheral blood mononuclear cells (PBMCs), obtained at new diagnosis, from a patient treated with antithyroid drugs. The chain employs TRBV19 and TRBJ2-7; 7 bases match TRBD1. The source of this sequence is a female donor with Graves disease. In DNA, the CDR3 is TGTGCCAGTAGTAGGGACAGCACCTACGAGCAGTACTTC. It translates to CASSRDSTYEQYF.